This T cell receptor (beta chain) was obtained from a study of blood T cell repertoires in COVID-19. Study summary: Sample material is recorded as cDNA or gDNA derived from T cells, B-cell-depleted T cells, or PBMCs.

The method was immunoSEQ multiplex PCR; TCRdb's version includes in-frame clones alone and lacks a portion of them. Seen here are 75,000 to 85,000 clones, about 90% observed once, and the top ten hold under 55%. The CDR3 has 16 amino acids. The germline V gene has CDR1 KGHDR and CDR2 SFDVKD. The V end was cut by 3 bases, the J end by 5 bases, with 18 bases between. This chain joins TRBV24-1 and TRBJ2-5, with TRBD1 as a possible D gene (6 bases). The sequenced sample consisted of peripheral blood. The sequence came from a human donor in a cohort sampled during active COVID-19. The CDR3 loop reads CATSDPNSGVRETQYF. CDR3 DNA sequence: TGTGCCACCAGTGATCCCAACTCAGGGGTAAGGGAGACCCAGTACTTC.